This TCR beta chain was recorded in a study of siplizumab effects on memory and regulatory T cells. Using immunoSEQ multiplex PCR, the repertoire was profiled, and TCRdb retains in-frame clones only, with some absent. The sample consists of over 100,000 clones, roughly 94% of them appearing once. Germline CDR1 is SGHVS and CDR2 is FQNEAQ. This CDR3 spans 11 amino acids. Between the trimmed V and J ends, which lost 6 bases and 3 bases, there was a span of 5 bases. As concerns this clone: No antigen is known for it.

Whole-study findings and limits: Alloreactive sequences tracing back to unstimulated CD4+ memory cells were significantly reduced by siplizumab. Naive T cells, seemingly more diverse than memory cells, seemed major alloresponse contributors.

This clonotype originated in a human donor in good health. The chain links TRBV7-8 to TRBJ1-1; no clear D gene. Sequencing was carried out using Tregs sorted from blood. The CDR3: CASRRDTEAFF. The DNA for the CDR3 is TGTGCCAGCAGGCGGGACACTGAAGCTTTCTTT.